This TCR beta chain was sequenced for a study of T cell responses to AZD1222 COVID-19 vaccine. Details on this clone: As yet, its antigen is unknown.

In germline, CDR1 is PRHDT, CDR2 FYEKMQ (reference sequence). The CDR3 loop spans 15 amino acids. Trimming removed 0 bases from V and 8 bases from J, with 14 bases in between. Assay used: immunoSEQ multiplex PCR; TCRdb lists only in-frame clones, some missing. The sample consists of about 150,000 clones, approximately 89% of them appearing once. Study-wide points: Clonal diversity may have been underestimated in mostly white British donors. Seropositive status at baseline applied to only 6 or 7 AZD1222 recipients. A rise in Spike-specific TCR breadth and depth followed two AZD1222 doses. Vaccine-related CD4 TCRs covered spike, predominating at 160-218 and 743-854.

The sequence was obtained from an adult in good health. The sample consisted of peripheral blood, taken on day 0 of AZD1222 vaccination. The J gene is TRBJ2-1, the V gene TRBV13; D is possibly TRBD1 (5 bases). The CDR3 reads CASSLGGQPSDEQFF. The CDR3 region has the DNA TGTGCCAGCAGCTTAGGCGGACAACCTTCGGATGAGCAGTTCTTC.